This TCR beta chain comes out of a study of cytomegalovirus exposure and HLA in healthy donors. For the study at large: Falling in the Caucasian-associated ancestry cluster were 80% to 90% of under 450 genotyped donors.

The PCR was carried out with 60 Vbeta primers and 13 Jbeta primers. Assay: immunoSEQ multiplex PCR; the TCRdb copy retains only in-frame clones and omits some. The sample includes 100,000 or so clones, under 85% of them seen just once. V was clipped by 4 bases and J by 1 base; unmatched bases: 6. There are 15 residues in the CDR3. CDR1 is MNHEY and CDR2 is SVGAGI in the germline V gene. Remarks on this clone: What it binds is unknown.

Regarding the study as a whole: Analysis was carried out at a later point, and it linked a missense DCLRE1C variant to TCR beta V- and J-gene trimming. According to reports, the classifier identified cytomegalovirus status with high specificity and sensitivity.

The TCR comes from a man aged 35 to 55 in good health and CMV-seronegative. The chain has TRBV6-5 and TRBJ1-2, with 7 bases that match TRBD1. Sequences were obtained from PBMCs. CDR3 sequence (DNA): TGTGCCAGCAGTTCAGACAGGGTACTTAACTATGGCTACACCTTC. Its translation: CASSSDRVLNYGYTF.